These 10 T cell receptor beta chains originate from one sample sequenced in a study of T-cell memory formation after mild COVID-19. TCRdb redid the calling of the 5' RACE reads with MiXCR, one entry per CDR3 protein. This sample carries about 290,000 distinct CDR3 sequences, less than 20% of them seen once, and the ten largest clones take approximately 23%. The specimen was PBMCs or a T cell subset sorted from them (not recorded which). These receptors were collected from a man between 18 and 29 years old who had mild COVID-19 (a few samples of this study predate the infection). Cell type and time point are not known.

The chain carries TRBV5-1 and TRBJ2-6; D gene ambiguous. CDR3 size: 20 residues. Germline values: CDR1 SGHRS, CDR2 YFSETQ. Trimming removed 0 bases at V and 0 bases at J, with 19 bases between. The CDR3 loop is CASSLDVVSLRYSGANVLTF. The DNA for the CDR3 is TGCGCCAGCAGCTTGGACGTGGTCAGCTTAAGATACTCTGGGGCCAACGTCCTGACTTTC.

The CDR3 bases are TGTGCCAGCAGGCAGGGGGCGAATAGCAATCAGCCCCAGCATTTT. Its protein product is CASRQGANSNQPQHF. This chain connects TRBV6-5 to TRBJ1-5; 8 bases agree with TRBD1. Losses at the gene ends were 6 bases for V and 0 bases for J; bases not matched to a gene: 4. The CDR3 has 15 residues. Germline CDR1 and CDR2: MNHEY and SVGAGI.

This clonotype was seen only a few times. CDR3 amino acids: CASSPQGGDIQYF. DNA for the CDR3: TGCGCCAGCAGCCCCCAGGGCGGGGACATTCAGTACTTC. J is TRBJ2-4 and V is TRBV4-3, with D perhaps TRBD2 (6 bases). CDR3 size: 13 residues. V was cut by 4 bases and J by 8 bases, with 12 bases left in between. Germline V CDR1 and CDR2: LGHNA, YSLEER.

The V and J genes are TRBV14 and TRBJ2-6, with no clear D. From germline, CDR1 is SGHDN and CDR2 FVKESK. The CDR3 runs to 15 residues. The V end lost 1 base, the J end lost 0 bases, and 4 bases lay between the germline ends. In DNA form, the CDR3 reads TGTGCCAGCAGCCAAGGGCGCTCTGGGGCCAACGTCCTGACTTTC. It yields the protein CASSQGRSGANVLTF.

The CDR3 is CASGSTGTAGDTQYF. The CDR3 nucleotides are TGTGCTAGTGGCTCGACCGGGACCGCGGGGGATACGCAGTATTTT. This rearrangement joins TRBV12-5 to TRBJ2-3; tentatively, D is TRBD2 (6 bases). Germline assignment: CDR1 LGHNT and CDR2 FRNRAP. The CDR3 totals 15 residues. The V and J ends lost 6 bases and 6 bases respectively, with 19 bases between them. The full variable domain, its missing parts supplied by reference TRBV12-5 and TRBJ2-3, is DARVTQTPRHKVTEMGQEVTMRCQPILGHNTVFWYRQTMMQGLELLAYFRNRAPLDDSGMPKDRFSAEMPDATLATLKIQPSEPRDSAVYFCASGSTGTAGDTQYFGPGTRLTVL.

This clonotype has ten or more counts. This chain joins TRBV5-1 and TRBJ1-1, with D unresolved. This CDR3 has 13 residues. Trimming left V 4 bases short and J 11 bases short, with 18 bases between. CDR1 is SGHRS, CDR2 YFSETQ, per germline. In DNA form, the CDR3 reads TGCGCCAGCAGCCCCCGTCCCGGGGATCGGGCTTTCTTT. Encoded protein: CASSPRPGDRAFF.

The V gene is TRBV29-1, the J gene TRBJ2-5; a possible D gene is TRBD2 (5 bases). The CDR3 extends over 13 amino acids. Trimming removed 2 bases at V and 5 bases at J, with 12 bases between. The germline V gene encodes CDR1 SQVTM and CDR2 ANQGSEA. CDR3 DNA sequence: TGCAGCGTTGAATTGCTAGCCGAGGAGACCCAGTACTTC. Encoded protein: CSVELLAEETQYF.

The V call is TRBV20-1, the J call TRBJ2-1, with D unclear. Germline V lookup: CDR1 DFQATT, CDR2 SNEGSKA (reference sequence). The length of the CDR3 is 15 residues. Trimming removed 6 bases at V and 6 bases at J, with 21 bases between. The CDR3: CSARAPGVATNEQFF. The CDR3 nucleotides read TGCAGTGCCCGTGCTCCAGGAGTAGCTACCAATGAGCAGTTCTTC.

There are a few counts of this clonotype. The chain links TRBV6-1 to TRBJ2-7; D gene unclear. From germline, CDR1 is MNHNS and CDR2 SASEGT. Trimming pared 2 bases from V and 0 bases from J, leaving 8 bases between. The CDR3 sequence is 14 residues long. The CDR3 DNA sequence: TGTGCCAGCAGTGAAAGGGCGGTCTCCTACGAGCAGTACGTC. It yields the protein CASSERAVSYEQYV.

This clonotype was seen more than once but under ten times. V and J are TRBV7-3 and TRBJ2-1, with D possibly matching TRBD1 (5 bases). This CDR3 region has 13 residues. V dropped 5 bases and J dropped 10 bases, with 15 bases sitting between them. CDR1 and CDR2 from the germline V gene are SGHTA and FQGTGA. The CDR3 sequence is CASSPQGLGEQFF. The CDR3 region has the DNA TGTGCCAGCAGCCCGCAGGGTTTAGGGGAGCAGTTCTTC. Based on the CDR3 plus reference TRBV7-3 and TRBJ2-1, the full variable domain is GAGVSQTPSNKVTEKGKYVELRCDPISGHTALYWYRQSLGQGPEFLIYFQGTGAADDSGLPNDRFFAVRPEGSVSTLKIQRTERGDSAVYLCASSPQGLGEQFFGPGTRLTVL.